The source of this T cell receptor (beta chain) is a study of blood T cell repertoires in COVID-19. Study-wide context: Italy, Spain and the United States were the sources of the convalescent and acute COVID-19 samples. T cells, B-cell-depleted T cells, or PBMCs supplied cDNA or gDNA.

Per the study methods: Cell counts per sample came from amplifying reference gene primers. The data were produced by immunoSEQ multiplex PCR, yet TCRdb's version contains in-frame clones alone and is incomplete. V, J and clone size are those of that table, while D and trimming were read from the DNA. The data show 120,000 or so clones, with roughly nine tenths seen just once and less than 30% held by the top ten. V was pared by 7 bases and J by 5 bases, with 10 bases of the junction left unmatched. The germline V gene has CDR1 MDHEN and CDR2 SYDVKM. The CDR3 contains 15 residues. The specimen sequenced was peripheral blood. The chain couples TRBV28 to TRBJ1-2, with 10 positions matching TRBD1. The clonotype was recovered from an older man with active or convalescent COVID-19. The CDR3 region is CASIRQGAARYGYTF. The CDR3 DNA reads as TGTGCCAGCATTCGACAGGGGGCGGCGAGGTATGGCTACACCTTC.